Shown below are 16 T cell receptor beta chains from a single sample sequenced in a study of T cells expressing NK-cell markers. TCRdb re-called the 5' RACE reads, yielding one record per CDR3 amino acid sequence without DNA. In all, the sample yields approximately 150,000 distinct CDR3 sequences. The sequenced sample consisted of blood T cells: a sorted CD56 or NKG2C T cell subset, CD4+ or CD8+ T cells, or bulk PBMC T cells (not recorded which). The receptors stem from a man between 18 and 29 years old in good health.

The V call is TRBV29-1, the J call TRBJ2-1; absent DNA, TCRdb's TRBD2 call cannot be checked. The CDR3 spans 15 residues. Looked up from germline, CDR1 is SQVTM and CDR2 is ANQGSEA. The CDR3 sequence: CSVVPEWTIYNEQFF.

This chain uses TRBV19 with TRBJ2-7. This CDR3 contains 13 residues. Germline V gene sequence: CDR1 LNHDA, CDR2 SQIVND (reference sequence). CDR3 amino acids: CASSIQGVYEQYF.

This chain uses TRBV28 with TRBJ2-7; the D call from TCRdb, TRBD1, cannot be confirmed without DNA. Germline V gives CDR1 MDHEN, CDR2 SYDVKM. The CDR3 extends over 15 amino acids. The CDR3 region is CASSPYGTGAYEQYF.

The chain has TRBV3-1 and TRBJ2-2; there is no DNA to check the TCRdb D call of TRBD2. Germline CDR1 is LGHDT and CDR2 is YNNKEL (reference sequence). The CDR3 contains 15 residues. The CDR3 sequence: CASSQASGRTGELFF.

This chain uses TRBV6-2 or TRBV6-3 with TRBJ2-7. In germline, CDR1 is MNHEY, CDR2 SVGEGT. The CDR3 covers 12 residues. The CDR3 loop is CASKGHPYEQYF.

J is TRBJ2-2 and V is TRBV12-3 or TRBV12-4; the D gene TCRdb calls, TRBD2, cannot be checked with no DNA. This CDR3 has 18 residues. CDR3: CASSSGTSGSRDTGELFF.

The CDR3: CSVSAHYEQYF. V usage is TRBV29-1 and J usage is TRBJ2-7; without DNA, the TCRdb call of TRBD1 cannot be checked. The length of the CDR3 is 11 residues. Germline V lookup: CDR1 SQVTM, CDR2 ANQGSEA.

The V and J genes are TRBV6-2 or TRBV6-3 and TRBJ2-7; TCRdb proposes TRBD1, but this gene call is untestable without DNA. This CDR3 contains 14 residues. Germline CDR1 reads MNHEY; CDR2 reads SVGEGT. This chain's CDR3 is CASTKSGHFYEQYF.

The rearrangement joins TRBV4-3 to TRBJ1-1; TCRdb returns TRBD1, unconfirmable since there is no DNA. This CDR3 spans 14 amino acids. Per the germline V gene, CDR1 is LGHNA and CDR2 is YSLEER. CDR3 in amino acids: CASSHTDRGTEAFF.

V gene TRBV11-2 combines with J gene TRBJ2-3; TCRdb designates TRBD1, a call that cannot be tested without DNA. Looked up from germline, CDR1 is SGHAT and CDR2 is FQNNGV. CDR3 length: 17 amino acids. The chain's CDR3 is CASSPPGMSEVGVTQYF.

This sequence joins TRBV11-2 and TRBJ1-5; TCRdb gives TRBD1 as the D gene, but with no DNA this cannot be confirmed. The germline gives CDR1 SGHAT, CDR2 FQNNGV. This CDR3 comprises 15 residues. The chain's CDR3 is CASSLRGNSNQPQHF. Filled out from reference TRBV11-2 and TRBJ1-5, the complete variable domain reads EAGVAQSPRYKIIEKRQSVAFWCNPISGHATLYWYQQILGQGPKLLIQFQNNGVVDDSQLPKDRFSAERLKGVDSTLKIQPAKLEDSAVYLCASSLRGNSNQPQHFGDGTRLSIL.

V is TRBV20-1 and J is TRBJ2-1. Germline loops: CDR1 DFQATT, CDR2 SNEGSKA (reference sequence). This CDR3 comprises 13 residues. The CDR3 loop is CSAGTVSYNEQFF.

The J gene is TRBJ2-7, the V gene TRBV14; TCRdb picks TRBD1, but there is no DNA to check that call. Germline values: CDR1 SGHDN, CDR2 FVKESK. The CDR3 spans 14 residues. The CDR3 loop is CASSRTGGRIEQYF.

V is TRBV19 and J is TRBJ2-3; TCRdb picks TRBD1, but there is no DNA to check that call. The germline gives CDR1 LNHDA, CDR2 SQIVND (reference sequence). The CDR3 contains 17 residues. The CDR3 reads CASTKDGGQGATDTQYF.

The V gene is TRBV7-2, the J gene TRBJ2-5; TCRdb gives TRBD2 as the D gene, but with no DNA this cannot be confirmed. The germline V gene encodes CDR1 SGHTA and CDR2 FQGNSA. This CDR3 has 15 residues. The CDR3 is CASSLTGLAGETQYF.

The chain links TRBV6-5 to TRBJ1-4; TCRdb picks TRBD1, but there is no DNA to check that call. In germline, CDR1 is MNHEY, CDR2 SVGAGI. This CDR3 has 14 amino acids. The CDR3 loop reads CASSYSQGPEKLFF.